This T cell receptor beta chain was documented in a study of blood T cells in healthy people across ages. The extraction recovered at least 5 micrograms of total RNA per sample. PCR was performed a second time for about 7 to 12 cycles using a sample-barcoded 5' primer and a J-beta primer mix. TCRdb used MiXCR to reprocess the 5' RACE reads, holding one entry per CDR3 protein. The data contain some 790,000 distinct CDR3 sequences, 29% of them singletons. General study points: Lack of knowledge of donor CMV status possibly confounded expanded clonotype changes. Estimates of total diversity, which came from one million sequenced T cells, were considered to be underestimates. With unsorted PBMCs, a conclusive comparison of naive versus antigen-experienced cells was not possible.

V shed 0 bases and J shed 3 bases, with 9 bases lying between them. CDR3 length equals 14 residues. This clonotype was counted at least ten times. The antigen is not known. The sequenced sample consisted of blood. The clonotype comes from an elderly woman in good health. V usage is TRBV12-3 or TRBV12-4 and J usage is TRBJ2-7; D not certain. The CDR3 nucleotides read TGTGCCAGCAGTTTAGCGGGCCAGAACTACGAGCAGTACTTC. Its translation: CASSLAGQNYEQYF.